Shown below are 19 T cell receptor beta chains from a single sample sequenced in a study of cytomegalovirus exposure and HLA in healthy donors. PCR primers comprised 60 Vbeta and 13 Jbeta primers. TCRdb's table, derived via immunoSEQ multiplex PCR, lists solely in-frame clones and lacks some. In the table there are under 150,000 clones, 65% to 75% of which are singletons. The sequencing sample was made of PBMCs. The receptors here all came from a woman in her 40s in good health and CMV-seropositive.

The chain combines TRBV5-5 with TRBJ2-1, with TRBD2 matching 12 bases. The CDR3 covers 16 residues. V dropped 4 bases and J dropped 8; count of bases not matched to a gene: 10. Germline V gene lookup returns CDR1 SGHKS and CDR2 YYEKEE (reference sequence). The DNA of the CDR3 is TGTGCCAGCAGCGTTAGGACTAGCGGGATCGGCGATGAGCAGTTCTTC. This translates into CASSVRTSGIGDEQFF. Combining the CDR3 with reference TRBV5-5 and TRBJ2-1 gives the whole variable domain DAGVTQSPTHLIKTRGQQVTLRCSPISGHKSVSWYQQVLGQGPQFIFQYYEKEERGRGNFPDRFSARQFPNYSSELNVNALLLGDSALYLCASSVRTSGIGDEQFFGPGTRLTVL.

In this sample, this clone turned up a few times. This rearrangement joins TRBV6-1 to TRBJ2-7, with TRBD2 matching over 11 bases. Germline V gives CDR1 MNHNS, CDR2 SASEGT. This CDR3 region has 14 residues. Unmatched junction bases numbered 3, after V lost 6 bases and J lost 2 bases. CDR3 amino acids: CASRLSGGAYEQYF. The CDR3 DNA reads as TGTGCCAGCAGACTTAGCGGGGGGGCCTACGAGCAGTACTTC.

The chain's CDR3 is CASSLRTGENQPQHF. The CDR3 region has the DNA TGTGCCAGCAGCCTTCGGACAGGGGAGAATCAGCCCCAGCATTTT. The chain couples TRBV7-2 to TRBJ1-5, with 9 bases identical to TRBD1. The CDR3 length is 15 residues. Germline CDR1 reads SGHTA; CDR2 reads FQGNSA. V gave up 5 bases and J gave up 4 bases; unmatched junction bases: 6.

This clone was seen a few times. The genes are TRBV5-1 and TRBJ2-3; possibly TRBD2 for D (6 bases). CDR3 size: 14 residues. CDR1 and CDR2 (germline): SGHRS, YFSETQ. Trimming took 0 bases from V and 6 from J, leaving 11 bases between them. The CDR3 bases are TGCGCCAGCAGCTTGGCTGTGGAGGGGGATACGCAGTATTTT. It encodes CASSLAVEGDTQYF. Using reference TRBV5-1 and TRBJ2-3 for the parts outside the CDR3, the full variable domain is KAGVTQTPRYLIKTRGQQVTLSCSPISGHRSVSWYQQTPGQGLQFLFEYFSETQRNKGNFPGRFSGRQFSNSRSEMNVSTLELGDSALYLCASSLAVEGDTQYFGPGTRLTVL.

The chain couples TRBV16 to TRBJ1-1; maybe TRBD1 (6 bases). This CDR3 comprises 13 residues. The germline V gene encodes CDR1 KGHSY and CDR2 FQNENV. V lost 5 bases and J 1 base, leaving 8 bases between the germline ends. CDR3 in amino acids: CASSATGNTEAFF. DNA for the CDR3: TGTGCCAGCAGCGCGACAGGGAACACTGAAGCTTTCTTT.

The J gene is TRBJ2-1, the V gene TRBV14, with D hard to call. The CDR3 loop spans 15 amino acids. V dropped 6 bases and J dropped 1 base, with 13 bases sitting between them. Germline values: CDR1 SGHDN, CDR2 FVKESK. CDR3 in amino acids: CASSYAATSYNEQFF. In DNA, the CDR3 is TGTGCCAGCAGTTACGCGGCTACTTCCTACAATGAGCAGTTCTTC. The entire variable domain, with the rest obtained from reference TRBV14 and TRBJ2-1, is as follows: EAGVTQFPSHSVIEKGQTVTLRCDPISGHDNLYWYRRVMGKEIKFLLHFVKESKQDESGMPNNRFLAERTGGTYSTLKVQPAELEDSGVYFCASSYAATSYNEQFFGPGTRLTVL.

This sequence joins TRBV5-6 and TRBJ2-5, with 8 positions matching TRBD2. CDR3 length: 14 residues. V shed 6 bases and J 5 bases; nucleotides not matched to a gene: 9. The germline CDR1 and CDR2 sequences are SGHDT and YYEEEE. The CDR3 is CASTNIAGWETQYF. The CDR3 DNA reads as TGTGCCAGCACCAACATAGCGGGGTGGGAGACCCAGTACTTC. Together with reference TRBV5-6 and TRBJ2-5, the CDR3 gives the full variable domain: DAGVTQSPTHLIKTRGQQVTLRCSPKSGHDTVSWYQQALGQGPQFIFQYYEEEERQRGNFPDRFSGHQFPNYSSELNVNALLLGDSALYLCASTNIAGWETQYFGPGTRLLVL.

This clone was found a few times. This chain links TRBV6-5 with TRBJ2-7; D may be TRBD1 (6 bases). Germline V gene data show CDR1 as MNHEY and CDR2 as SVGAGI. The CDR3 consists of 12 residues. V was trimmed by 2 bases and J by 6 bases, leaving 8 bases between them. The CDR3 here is CASSYGGGEQYF. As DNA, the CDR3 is TGTGCCAGCAGTTACGGGGGCGGCGAGCAGTACTTC.

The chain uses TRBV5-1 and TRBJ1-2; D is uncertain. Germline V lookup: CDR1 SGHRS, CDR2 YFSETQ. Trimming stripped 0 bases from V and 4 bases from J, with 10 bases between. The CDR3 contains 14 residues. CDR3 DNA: TGCGCCAGCAGCTTGGGGCAGATTGGCTATGGCTACACCTTC. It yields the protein CASSLGQIGYGYTF.

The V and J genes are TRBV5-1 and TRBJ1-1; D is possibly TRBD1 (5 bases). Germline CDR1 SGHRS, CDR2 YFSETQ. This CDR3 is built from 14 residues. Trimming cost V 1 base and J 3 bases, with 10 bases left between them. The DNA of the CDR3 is TGCGCCAGCAGCTTGTTAGGGGATGACACTGAAGCTTTCTTT. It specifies CASSLLGDDTEAFF. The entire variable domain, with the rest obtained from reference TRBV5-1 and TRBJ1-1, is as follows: KAGVTQTPRYLIKTRGQQVTLSCSPISGHRSVSWYQQTPGQGLQFLFEYFSETQRNKGNFPGRFSGRQFSNSRSEMNVSTLELGDSALYLCASSLLGDDTEAFFGQGTRLTVV.

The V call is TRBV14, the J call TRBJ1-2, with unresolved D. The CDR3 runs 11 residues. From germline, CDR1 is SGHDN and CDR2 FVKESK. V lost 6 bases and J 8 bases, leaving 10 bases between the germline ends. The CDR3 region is CASSPPRGYTF. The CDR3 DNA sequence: TGTGCCAGCAGTCCCCCCAGGGGCTACACCTTC.

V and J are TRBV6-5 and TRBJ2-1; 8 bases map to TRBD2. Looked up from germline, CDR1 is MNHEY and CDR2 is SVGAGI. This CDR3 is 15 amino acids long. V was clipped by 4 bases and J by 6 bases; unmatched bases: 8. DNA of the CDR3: TGTGCCAGCAGTTCGTCGGGGGGGAGTCGCAATGAGCAGTTCTTC. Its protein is CASSSSGGSRNEQFF.

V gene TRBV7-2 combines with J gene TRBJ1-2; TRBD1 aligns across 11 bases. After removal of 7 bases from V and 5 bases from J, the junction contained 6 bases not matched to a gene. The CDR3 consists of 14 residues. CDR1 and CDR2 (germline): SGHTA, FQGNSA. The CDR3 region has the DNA TGTGCCAGCAATCCGGGACAGGGGGTTTATGGCTACACCTTC. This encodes CASNPGQGVYGYTF.

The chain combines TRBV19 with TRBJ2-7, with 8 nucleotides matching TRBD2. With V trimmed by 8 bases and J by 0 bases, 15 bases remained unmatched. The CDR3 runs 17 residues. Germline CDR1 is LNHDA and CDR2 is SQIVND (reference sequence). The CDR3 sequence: CASRASSSGPSSYEQYF. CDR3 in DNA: TGTGCCAGTCGGGCCTCATCTAGCGGGCCGAGCTCCTACGAGCAGTACTTC.

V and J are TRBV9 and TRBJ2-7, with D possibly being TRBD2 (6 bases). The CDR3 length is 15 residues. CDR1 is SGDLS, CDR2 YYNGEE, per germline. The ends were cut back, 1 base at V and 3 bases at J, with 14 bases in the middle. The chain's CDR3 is CASSVSASANYEQYF. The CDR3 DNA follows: TGTGCCAGCAGCGTAAGTGCTAGCGCCAACTACGAGCAGTACTTC.

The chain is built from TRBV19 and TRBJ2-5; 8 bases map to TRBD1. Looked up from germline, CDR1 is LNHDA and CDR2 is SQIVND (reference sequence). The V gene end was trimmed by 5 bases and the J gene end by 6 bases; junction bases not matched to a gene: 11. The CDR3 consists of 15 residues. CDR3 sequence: CASSPRTGLRKTQYF. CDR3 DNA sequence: TGTGCCAGTAGTCCTAGGACAGGGTTGAGAAAGACCCAGTACTTC.

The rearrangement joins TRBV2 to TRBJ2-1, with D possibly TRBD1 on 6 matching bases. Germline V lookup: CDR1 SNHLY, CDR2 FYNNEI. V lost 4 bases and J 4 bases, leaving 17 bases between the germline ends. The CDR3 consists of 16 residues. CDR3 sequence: CASSVTNRAGYNEQFF. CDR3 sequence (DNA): TGTGCCAGCAGTGTAACTAACAGGGCTGGGTACAATGAGCAGTTCTTC.

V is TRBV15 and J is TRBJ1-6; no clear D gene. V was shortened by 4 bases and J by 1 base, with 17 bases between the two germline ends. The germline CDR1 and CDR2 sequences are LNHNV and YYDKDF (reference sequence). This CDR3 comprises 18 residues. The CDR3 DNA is TGTGCCACCAGCAACCTTTATCCAGGAATATCCTATAATTCACCCCTCCACTTT. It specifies CATSNLYPGISYNSPLHF.

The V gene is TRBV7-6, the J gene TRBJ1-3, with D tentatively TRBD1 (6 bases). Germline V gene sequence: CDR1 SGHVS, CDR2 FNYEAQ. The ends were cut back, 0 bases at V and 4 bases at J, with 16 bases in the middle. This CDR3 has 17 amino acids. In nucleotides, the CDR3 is TGTGCCAGCAGCTTAGCGCTTGGACAGATTAGCGGAAACACCATATATTTT. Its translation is CASSLALGQISGNTIYF.